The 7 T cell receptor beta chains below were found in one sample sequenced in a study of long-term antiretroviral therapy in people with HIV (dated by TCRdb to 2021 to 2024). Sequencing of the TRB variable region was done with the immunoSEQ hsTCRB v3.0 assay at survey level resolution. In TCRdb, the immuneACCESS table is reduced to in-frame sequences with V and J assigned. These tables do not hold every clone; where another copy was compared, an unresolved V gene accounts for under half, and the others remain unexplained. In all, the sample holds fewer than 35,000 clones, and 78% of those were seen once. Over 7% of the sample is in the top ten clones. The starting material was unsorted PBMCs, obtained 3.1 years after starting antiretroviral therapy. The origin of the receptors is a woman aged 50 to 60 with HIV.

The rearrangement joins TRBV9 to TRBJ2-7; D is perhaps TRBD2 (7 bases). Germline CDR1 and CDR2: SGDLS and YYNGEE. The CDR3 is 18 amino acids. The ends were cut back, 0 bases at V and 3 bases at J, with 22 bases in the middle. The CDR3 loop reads CASSVVGGWTEPNYEQYF. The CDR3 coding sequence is TGTGCCAGCAGCGTAGTGGGGGGGTGGACAGAACCAAACTACGAGCAGTACTTC.

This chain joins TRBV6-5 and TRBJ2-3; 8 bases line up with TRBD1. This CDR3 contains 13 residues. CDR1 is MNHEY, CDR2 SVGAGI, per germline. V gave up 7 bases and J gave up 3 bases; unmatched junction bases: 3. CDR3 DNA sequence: TGTGCCAGCACCTGGACAGGGACAGATACGCAGTATTTT. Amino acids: CASTWTGTDTQYF.

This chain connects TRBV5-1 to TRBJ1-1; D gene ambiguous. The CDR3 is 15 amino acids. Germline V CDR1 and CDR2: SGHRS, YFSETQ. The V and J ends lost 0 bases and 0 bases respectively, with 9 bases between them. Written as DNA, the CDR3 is TGCGCCAGCAGCTTGGGGGGATCCATGAACACTGAAGCTTTCTTT. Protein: CASSLGGSMNTEAFF. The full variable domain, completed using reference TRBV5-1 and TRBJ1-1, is KAGVTQTPRYLIKTRGQQVTLSCSPISGHRSVSWYQQTPGQGLQFLFEYFSETQRNKGNFPGRFSGRQFSNSRSEMNVSTLELGDSALYLCASSLGGSMNTEAFFGQGTRLTVV.

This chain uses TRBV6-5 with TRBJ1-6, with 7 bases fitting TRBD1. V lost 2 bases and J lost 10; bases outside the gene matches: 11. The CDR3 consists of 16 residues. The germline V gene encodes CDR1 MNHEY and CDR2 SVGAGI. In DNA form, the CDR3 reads TGTGCCAGCAGTTACGAAAACAGGGGCCGGGGGTCACCCCTCCACTTT. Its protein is CASSYENRGRGSPLHF.

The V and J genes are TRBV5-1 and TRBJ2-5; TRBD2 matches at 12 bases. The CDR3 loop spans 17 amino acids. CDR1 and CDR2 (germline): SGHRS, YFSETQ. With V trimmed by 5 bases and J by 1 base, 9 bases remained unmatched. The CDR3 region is CASRETSGGSFQETQYF. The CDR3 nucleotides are TGCGCCAGCAGGGAGACTAGCGGGGGAAGCTTCCAAGAGACCCAGTACTTC.

CDR3 DNA sequence: TGTGCCAGCAGCTTAGCCCACAGGGAGGCGAGGACCGGGGAGCTGTTTTTT. Its translation: CASSLAHREARTGELFF. The V call is TRBV11-3, the J call TRBJ2-2; perhaps D is TRBD1 or TRBD2 (6 bases each). Per germline, CDR1 SGHNT and CDR2 YENEEA. The CDR3 totals 17 residues. Trimming stripped 1 base from V and 5 bases from J, with 17 bases between.

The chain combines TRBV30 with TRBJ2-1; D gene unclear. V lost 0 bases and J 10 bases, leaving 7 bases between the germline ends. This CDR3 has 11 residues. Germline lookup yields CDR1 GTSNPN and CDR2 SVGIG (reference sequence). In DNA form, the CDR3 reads TGTGCCTGGAGTGTAGTCAGGGAGCAGTTCTTC. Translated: CAWSVVREQFF. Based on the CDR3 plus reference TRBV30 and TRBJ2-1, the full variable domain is SQTIHQWPATLVQPVGSPLSLECTVEGTSNPNLYWYRQAAGRGLQLLFYSVGIGQISSEVPQNLSASRPQDRQFILSSKKLLLSDSGFYLCAWSVVREQFFGPGTRLTVL.